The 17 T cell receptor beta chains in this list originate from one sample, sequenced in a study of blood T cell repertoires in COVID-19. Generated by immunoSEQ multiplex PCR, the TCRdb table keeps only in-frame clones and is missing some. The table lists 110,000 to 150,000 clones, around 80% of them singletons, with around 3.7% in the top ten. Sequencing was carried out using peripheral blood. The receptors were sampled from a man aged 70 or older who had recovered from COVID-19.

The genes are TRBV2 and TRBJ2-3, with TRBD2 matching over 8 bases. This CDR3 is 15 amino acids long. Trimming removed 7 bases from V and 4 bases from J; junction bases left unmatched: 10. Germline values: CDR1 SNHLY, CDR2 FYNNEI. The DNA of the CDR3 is TGTGCCAGCACCAAACTAGCGGAGGGGGCAGATACGCAGTATTTT. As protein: CASTKLAEGADTQYF.

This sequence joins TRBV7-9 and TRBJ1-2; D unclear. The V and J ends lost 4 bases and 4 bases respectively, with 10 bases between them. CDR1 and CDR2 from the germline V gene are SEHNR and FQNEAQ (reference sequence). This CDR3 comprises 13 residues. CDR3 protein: CASSSLISYGYTF. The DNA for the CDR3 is TGTGCCAGCAGCTCCTTAATTTCCTATGGCTACACCTTC.

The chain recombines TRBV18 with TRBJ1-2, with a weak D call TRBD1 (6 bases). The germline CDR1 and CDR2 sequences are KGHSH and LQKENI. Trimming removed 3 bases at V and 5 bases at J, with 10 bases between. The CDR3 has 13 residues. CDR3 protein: CASSPEGDYGYTF. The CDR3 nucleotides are TGTGCCAGCTCACCCGAGGGGGATTATGGCTACACCTTC.

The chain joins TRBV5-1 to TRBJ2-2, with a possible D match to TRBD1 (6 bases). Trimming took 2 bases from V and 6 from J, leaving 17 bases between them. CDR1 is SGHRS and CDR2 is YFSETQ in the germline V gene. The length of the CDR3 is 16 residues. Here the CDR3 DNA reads TGCGCCAGCAGCTTAAACAGGGTTTCGTCTCCCGGGGAGCTGTTTTTT. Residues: CASSLNRVSSPGELFF.

The CDR3 sequence is CASSQPRQGPDTQYF. CDR3 bases: TGTGCCAGCAGCCAACCCCGACAGGGCCCCGATACGCAGTATTTT. J is TRBJ2-3 and V is TRBV3-1 (or the pseudogene TRBV3-2), with 7 bases lining up with TRBD1. Germline-derived CDR1 and CDR2 are LGHDT and YNNKEL (reference sequence). The CDR3 runs to 15 residues. J was trimmed by 6 bases and V by 2 bases; bases with no gene match: 8.

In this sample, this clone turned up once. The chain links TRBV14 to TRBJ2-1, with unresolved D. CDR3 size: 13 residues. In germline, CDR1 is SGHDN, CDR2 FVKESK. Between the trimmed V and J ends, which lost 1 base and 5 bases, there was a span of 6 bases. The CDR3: CASSQGWHNEQFF. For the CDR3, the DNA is TGTGCCAGCAGCCAAGGATGGCACAATGAGCAGTTCTTC.

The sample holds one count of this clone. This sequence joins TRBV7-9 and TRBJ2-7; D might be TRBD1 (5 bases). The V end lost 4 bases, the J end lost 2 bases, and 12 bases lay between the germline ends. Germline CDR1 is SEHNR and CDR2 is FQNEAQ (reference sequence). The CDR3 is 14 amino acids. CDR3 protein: CASSSPGHPYEQYF. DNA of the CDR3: TGTGCCAGCAGCTCTCCTGGACACCCCTACGAGCAGTACTTC.

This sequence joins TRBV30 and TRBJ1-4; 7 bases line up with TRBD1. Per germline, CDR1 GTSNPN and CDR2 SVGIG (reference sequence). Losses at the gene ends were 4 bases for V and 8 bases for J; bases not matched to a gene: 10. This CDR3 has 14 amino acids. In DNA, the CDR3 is TGTGCCTGGACAGGGGGACGGTCTGCGGAAAAACTGTTTTTT. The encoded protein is CAWTGGRSAEKLFF.

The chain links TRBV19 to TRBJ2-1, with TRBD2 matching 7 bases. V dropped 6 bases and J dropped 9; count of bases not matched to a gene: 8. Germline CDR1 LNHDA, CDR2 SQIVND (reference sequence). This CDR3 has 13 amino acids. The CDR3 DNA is TGTGCCAGTAGCACGGTCGGGGAGGGTGAGCAGTTCTTC. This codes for CASSTVGEGEQFF.

The CDR3 loop is CASSSMNQPQHF. The CDR3 bases are TGTGCCAGCAGTTCCATGAATCAGCCCCAGCATTTT. The rearrangement links TRBV12-3 or TRBV12-4 to TRBJ1-5, with D hard to call. The CDR3 runs 12 residues. Trimming shortened V by 4 bases and J by 4 bases, and 5 bases separated the two germline ends.

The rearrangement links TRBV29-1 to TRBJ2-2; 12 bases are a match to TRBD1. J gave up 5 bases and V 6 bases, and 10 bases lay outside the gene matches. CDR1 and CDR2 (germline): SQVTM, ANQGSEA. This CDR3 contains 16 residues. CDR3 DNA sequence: TGCAGCGTCTCGATCCGGGACAGGGGGCAAACCGGGGAGCTGTTTTTT. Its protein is CSVSIRDRGQTGELFF.

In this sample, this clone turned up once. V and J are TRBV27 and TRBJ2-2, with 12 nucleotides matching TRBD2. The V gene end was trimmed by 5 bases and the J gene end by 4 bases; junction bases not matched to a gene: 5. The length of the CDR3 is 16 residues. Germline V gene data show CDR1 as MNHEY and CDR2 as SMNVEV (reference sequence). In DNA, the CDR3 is TGTGCCAGCAGTCCTCTAGCGGGAGGGCCCACCGGGGAGCTGTTTTTT. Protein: CASSPLAGGPTGELFF.

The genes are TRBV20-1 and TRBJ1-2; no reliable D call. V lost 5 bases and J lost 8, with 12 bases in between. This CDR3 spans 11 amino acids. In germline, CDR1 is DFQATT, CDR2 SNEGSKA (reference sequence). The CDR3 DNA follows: TGCAGTGCTGTCCGGGAGGAGGGCTACACCTTC. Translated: CSAVREEGYTF.

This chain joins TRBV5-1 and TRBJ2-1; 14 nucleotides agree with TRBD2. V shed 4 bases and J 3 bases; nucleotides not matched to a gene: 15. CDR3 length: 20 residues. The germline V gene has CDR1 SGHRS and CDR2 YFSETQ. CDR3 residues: CASSVGLAGGPSRNYNEQFF. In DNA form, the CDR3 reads TGCGCCAGCAGCGTCGGACTAGCGGGAGGCCCTTCCCGGAACTACAATGAGCAGTTCTTC. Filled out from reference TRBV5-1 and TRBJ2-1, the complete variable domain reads KAGVTQTPRYLIKTRGQQVTLSCSPISGHRSVSWYQQTPGQGLQFLFEYFSETQRNKGNFPGRFSGRQFSNSRSEMNVSTLELGDSALYLCASSVGLAGGPSRNYNEQFFGPGTRLTVL.

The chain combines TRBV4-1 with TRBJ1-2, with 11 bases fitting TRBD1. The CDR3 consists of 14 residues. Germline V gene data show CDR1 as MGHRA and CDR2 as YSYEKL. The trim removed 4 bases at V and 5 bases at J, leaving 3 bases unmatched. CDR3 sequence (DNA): TGCGCCAGCAGCCTCGGGACAGGGGGGTATGGCTACACCTTC. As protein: CASSLGTGGYGYTF.

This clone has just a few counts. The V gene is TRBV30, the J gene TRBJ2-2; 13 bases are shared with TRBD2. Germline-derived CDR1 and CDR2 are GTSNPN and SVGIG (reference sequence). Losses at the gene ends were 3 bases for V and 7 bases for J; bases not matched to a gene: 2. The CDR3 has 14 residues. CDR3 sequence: CAWRGLAGIGELFF. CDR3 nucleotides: TGTGCCTGGAGGGGACTAGCGGGAATCGGGGAGCTGTTTTTT.

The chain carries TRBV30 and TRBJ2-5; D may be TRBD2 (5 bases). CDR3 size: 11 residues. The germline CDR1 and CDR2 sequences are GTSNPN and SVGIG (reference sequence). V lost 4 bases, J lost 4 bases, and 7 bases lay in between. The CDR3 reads CAWNEGETQYF. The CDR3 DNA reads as TGTGCCTGGAATGAGGGAGAGACCCAGTACTTC.